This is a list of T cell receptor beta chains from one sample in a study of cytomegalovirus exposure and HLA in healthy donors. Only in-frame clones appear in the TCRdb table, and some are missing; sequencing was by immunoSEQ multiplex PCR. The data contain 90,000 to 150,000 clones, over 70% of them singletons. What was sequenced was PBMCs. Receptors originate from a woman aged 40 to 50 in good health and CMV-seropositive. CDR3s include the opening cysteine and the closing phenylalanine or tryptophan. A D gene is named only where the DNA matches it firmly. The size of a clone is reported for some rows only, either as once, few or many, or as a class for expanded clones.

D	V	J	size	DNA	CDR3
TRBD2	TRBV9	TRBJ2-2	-	TGTGCCAGCAGAGGCGGGGGGTCCAGGACCGGGGAGCTGTTTTTT	CASRGGGSRTGELFF
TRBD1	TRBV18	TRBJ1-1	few	TGTGCCAGCTCACCACTCGACAGGGTCGGGAACACTGAAGCTTTCTTT	CASSPLDRVGNTEAFF
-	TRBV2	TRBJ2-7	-	TGTGCCAGTAAGGAGCCGGTGAACCACGAGCAGTACTTC	CASKEPVNHEQYF
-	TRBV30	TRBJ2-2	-	TGTGCCTGGCGTTTGGTGGCACAGACCGGGGAGCTGTTTTTT	CAWRLVAQTGELFF
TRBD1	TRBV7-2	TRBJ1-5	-	TGTGCCAGCAGCTTAGTAACAGGGGGCGGGTATAGCAATCAGCCCCAGCATTTT	CASSLVTGGGYSNQPQHF
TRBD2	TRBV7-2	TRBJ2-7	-	TGTGCCAGCTGGACTAGCGGCTCCTACGAGCAGTACTTC	CASWTSGSYEQYF
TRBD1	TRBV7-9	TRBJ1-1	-	TGTGCCAGCAGCTTCTCCGGGACAGGGAGGTTGCTGGGCACTGAAGCTTTCTTT	CASSFSGTGRLLGTEAFF
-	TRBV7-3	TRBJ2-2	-	TGTGCCAGCAGCTTAGGACTGAACACCGGGGAGCTGTTTTTT	CASSLGLNTGELFF
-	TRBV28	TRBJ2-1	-	TGTGCCAGCAGTTTAGCAAGCGAGAGCAGGTTCTTC	CASSLASESRFF
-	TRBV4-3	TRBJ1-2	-	TGCGCCAGCAGCCAAGATAAGGGAGGTTTCTATGGCTACACCTTC	CASSQDKGGFYGYTF
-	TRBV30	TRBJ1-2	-	TGTGCCTGGAGCGCCGCCGGAGAGGGCGGCTACACCTTC	CAWSAAGEGGYTF
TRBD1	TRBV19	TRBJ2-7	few	TGTGCCAGTAGTGCAGGGGGCCCATACGAGCAGTACTTC	CASSAGGPYEQYF
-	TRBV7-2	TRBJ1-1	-	TGTGCCAGCAGCTCTTCCCGGGGTCCGGACACTGAAGCTTTCTTT	CASSSSRGPDTEAFF